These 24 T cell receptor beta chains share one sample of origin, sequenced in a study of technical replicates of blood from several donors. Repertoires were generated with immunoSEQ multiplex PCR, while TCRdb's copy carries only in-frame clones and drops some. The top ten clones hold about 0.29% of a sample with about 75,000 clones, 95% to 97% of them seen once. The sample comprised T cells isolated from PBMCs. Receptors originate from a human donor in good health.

In nucleotides, the CDR3 is TGTGCCAGCATCAGGGGGCTTTCCTACGAGCAGTACTTC. Its protein product is CASIRGLSYEQYF. This chain uses TRBV28 with TRBJ2-7, with 8 bases aligning to TRBD1. Germline assignment: CDR1 MDHEN and CDR2 SYDVKM. The CDR3 spans 13 residues. The junction had 3 bases not matched to a gene; V was cut back by 7 bases and J by 1 base.

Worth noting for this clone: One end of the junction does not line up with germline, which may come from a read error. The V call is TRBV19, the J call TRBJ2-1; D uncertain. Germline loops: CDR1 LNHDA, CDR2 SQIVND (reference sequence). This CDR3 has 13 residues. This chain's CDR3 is CASSIPVYDEQFF. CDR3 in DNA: TGTGCCAGTAGTATTCCGGTCTACGATGAGCAGTTCTTC.

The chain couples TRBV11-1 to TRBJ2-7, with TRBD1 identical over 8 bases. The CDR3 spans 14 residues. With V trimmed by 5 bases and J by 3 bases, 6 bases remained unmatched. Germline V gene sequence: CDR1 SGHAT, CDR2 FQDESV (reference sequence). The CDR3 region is CASSADREIYEQYF. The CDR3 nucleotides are TGTGCCAGCAGCGCGGACAGGGAAATCTACGAGCAGTACTTC.

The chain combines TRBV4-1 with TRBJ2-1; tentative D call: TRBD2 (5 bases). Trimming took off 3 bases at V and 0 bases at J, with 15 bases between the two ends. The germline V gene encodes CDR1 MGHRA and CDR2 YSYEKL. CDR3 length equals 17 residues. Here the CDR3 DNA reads TGCGCCAGCAGCCAGAACCTATTCCGGGACTCCTACAATGAGCAGTTCTTC. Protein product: CASSQNLFRDSYNEQFF.

CDR3 sequence: CASSPKETQYF. In nucleotides, the CDR3 is TGTGCCAGCAGCCCAAAAGAGACCCAGTACTTC. The rearrangement joins TRBV7-2 to TRBJ2-5; D is ambiguous. Between the trimmed V and J ends, which lost 5 bases and 3 bases, there was a span of 4 bases. Germline values: CDR1 SGHTA, CDR2 FQGNSA. The CDR3 is 11 amino acids. The full variable domain, its missing parts supplied by reference TRBV7-2 and TRBJ2-5, is GAGVSQSPSNKVTEKGKDVELRCDPISGHTALYWYRQSLGQGLEFLIYFQGNSAPDKSGLPSDRFSAERTGGSVSTLTIQRTQQEDSAVYLCASSPKETQYFGPGTRLLVL.

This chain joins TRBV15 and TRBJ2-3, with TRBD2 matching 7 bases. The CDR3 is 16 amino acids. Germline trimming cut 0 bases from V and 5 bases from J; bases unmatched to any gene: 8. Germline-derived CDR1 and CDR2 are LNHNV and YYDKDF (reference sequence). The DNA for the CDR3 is TGTGCCACCAGCAGAGATTGGGCGGGAGAGGAAGATACGCAGTATTTT. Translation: CATSRDWAGEEDTQYF.

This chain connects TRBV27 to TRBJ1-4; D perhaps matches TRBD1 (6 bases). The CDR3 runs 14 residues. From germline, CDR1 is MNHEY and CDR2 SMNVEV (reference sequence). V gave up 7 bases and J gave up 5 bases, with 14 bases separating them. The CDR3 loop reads CASTRGRENEKLFF. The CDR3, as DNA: TGTGCCAGCACCAGGGGACGGGAAAATGAAAAACTGTTTTTT.

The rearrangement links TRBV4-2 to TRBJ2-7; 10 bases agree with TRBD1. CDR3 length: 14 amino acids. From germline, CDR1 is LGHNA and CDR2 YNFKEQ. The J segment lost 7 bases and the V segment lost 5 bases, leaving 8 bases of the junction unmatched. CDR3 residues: CASSVTGGAREQYF. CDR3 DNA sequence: TGTGCCAGCAGCGTGACAGGGGGCGCGAGGGAGCAGTACTTC.

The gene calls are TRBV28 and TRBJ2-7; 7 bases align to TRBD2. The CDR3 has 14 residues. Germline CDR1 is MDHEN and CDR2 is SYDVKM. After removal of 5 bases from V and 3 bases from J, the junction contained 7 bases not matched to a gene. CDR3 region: CASSASGTNYEQYF. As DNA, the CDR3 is TGTGCCAGCAGTGCCAGCGGGACCAACTACGAGCAGTACTTC.

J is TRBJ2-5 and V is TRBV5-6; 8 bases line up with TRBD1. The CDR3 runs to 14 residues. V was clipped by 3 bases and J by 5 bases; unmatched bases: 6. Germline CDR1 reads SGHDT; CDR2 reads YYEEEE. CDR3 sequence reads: CASSWTGWRETQYF. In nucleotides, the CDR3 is TGTGCCAGCAGCTGGACAGGGTGGCGGGAGACCCAGTACTTC.

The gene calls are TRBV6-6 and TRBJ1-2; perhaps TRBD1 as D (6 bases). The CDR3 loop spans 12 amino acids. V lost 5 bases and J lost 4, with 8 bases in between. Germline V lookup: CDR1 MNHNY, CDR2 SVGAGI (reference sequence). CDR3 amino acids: CASSMDSYGYTF. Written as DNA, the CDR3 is TGTGCCAGCAGTATGGACAGCTATGGCTACACCTTC.

CDR3 region: CASGIGTRYGYTF. The CDR3 DNA reads TGTGCTAGTGGTATAGGGACACGGTATGGCTACACCTTC. This sequence joins TRBV12-5 and TRBJ1-2; D perhaps matches TRBD1 (6 bases). The V gene lost 5 bases and the J gene lost 5 bases, with 12 bases spanning the gap. Germline values: CDR1 LGHNT, CDR2 FRNRAP. The CDR3 totals 13 residues.

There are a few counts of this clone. The CDR3 region is CASNRVLNTEAFF. CDR3 coding DNA: TGTGCCAGTAACCGAGTGTTAAACACTGAAGCTTTCTTT. The chain employs TRBV19 and TRBJ1-1; the D is unclear. The CDR3 consists of 13 residues. V shed 7 bases and J shed 2 bases, with 11 bases lying between them. CDR1 and CDR2 (germline): LNHDA, SQIVND (reference sequence).

As DNA, the CDR3 is TGTGCCAGCAATCAACCGGGGGTGGACTATGGCTACACCTTC. This translates into CASNQPGVDYGYTF. The rearrangement links TRBV28 to TRBJ1-2; tentative D call: TRBD1 (5 bases). There are 14 residues in the CDR3. With 7 bases removed from V and 3 bases from J, the gap between germline ends came to 15 bases. Per germline, CDR1 MDHEN and CDR2 SYDVKM.

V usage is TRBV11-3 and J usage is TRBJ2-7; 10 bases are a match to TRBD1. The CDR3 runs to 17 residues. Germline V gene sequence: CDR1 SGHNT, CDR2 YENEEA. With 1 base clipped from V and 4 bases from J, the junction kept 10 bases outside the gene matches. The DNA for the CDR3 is TGTGCCAGCAGCTTAGTTGGGGACAGGGGAATTCGGTACGAGCAGTACTTC. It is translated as CASSLVGDRGIRYEQYF.

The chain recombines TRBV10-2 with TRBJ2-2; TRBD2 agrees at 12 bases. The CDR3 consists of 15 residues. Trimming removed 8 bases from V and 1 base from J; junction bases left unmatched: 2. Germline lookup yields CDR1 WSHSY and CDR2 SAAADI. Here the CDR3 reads CASWGLAGNTGELFF. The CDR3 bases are TGCGCCAGCTGGGGACTAGCGGGGAACACCGGGGAGCTGTTTTTT.

The CDR3 sequence is CASSYQGAGGQPQHF. The CDR3 DNA reads as TGTGCCAGCAGTTACCAGGGGGCCGGGGGTCAGCCCCAGCATTTT. The V and J genes are TRBV6-5 and TRBJ1-5, with 8 nucleotides matching TRBD1. The CDR3 sequence is 15 residues long. CDR1 and CDR2 (germline): MNHEY, SVGAGI. J gave up 6 bases and V 2 bases, and 6 bases lay outside the gene matches.

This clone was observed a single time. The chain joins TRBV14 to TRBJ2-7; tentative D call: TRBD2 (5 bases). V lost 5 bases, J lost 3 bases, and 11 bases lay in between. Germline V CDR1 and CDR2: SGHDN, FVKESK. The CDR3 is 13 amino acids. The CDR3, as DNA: TGTGCCAGCAGCATTGGACTGAGCTACGAGCAGTACTTC. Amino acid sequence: CASSIGLSYEQYF. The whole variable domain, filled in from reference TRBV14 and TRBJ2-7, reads EAGVTQFPSHSVIEKGQTVTLRCDPISGHDNLYWYRRVMGKEIKFLLHFVKESKQDESGMPNNRFLAERTGGTYSTLKVQPAELEDSGVYFCASSIGLSYEQYFGPGTRLTVT.

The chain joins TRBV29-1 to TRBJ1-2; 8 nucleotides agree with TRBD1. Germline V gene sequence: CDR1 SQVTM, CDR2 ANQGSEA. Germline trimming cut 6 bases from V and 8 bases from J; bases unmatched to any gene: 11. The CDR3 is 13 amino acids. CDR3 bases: TGCAGCGTCCTATCAGGGGGCGCGGAAGGCTACACCTTC. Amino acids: CSVLSGGAEGYTF.

CDR3 amino acids: CATSRGPLEDYGYTF. The CDR3 DNA reads TGTGCCACTTCGAGAGGTCCCTTGGAGGACTATGGCTACACCTTC. The V and J genes are TRBV15 and TRBJ1-2; D is unclear. This CDR3 has 15 residues. Between the trimmed V and J ends, which lost 9 bases and 3 bases, there was a span of 20 bases. Germline CDR1 reads LNHNV; CDR2 reads YYDKDF (reference sequence).

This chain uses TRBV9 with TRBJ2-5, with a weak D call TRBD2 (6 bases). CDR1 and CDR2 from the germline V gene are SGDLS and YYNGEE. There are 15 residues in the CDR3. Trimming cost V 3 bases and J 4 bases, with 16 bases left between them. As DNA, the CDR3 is TGTGCCAGCAGCGCGGCTGGGACTGAGGGAGAGACCCAGTACTTC. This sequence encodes CASSAAGTEGETQYF.

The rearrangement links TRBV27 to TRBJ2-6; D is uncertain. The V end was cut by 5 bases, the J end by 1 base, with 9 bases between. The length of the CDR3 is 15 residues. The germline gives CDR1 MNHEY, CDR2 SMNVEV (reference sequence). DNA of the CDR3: TGTGCCAGCAGTCCCCCCCTGTCTGGGGCCAACGTCCTGACTTTC. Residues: CASSPPLSGANVLTF.

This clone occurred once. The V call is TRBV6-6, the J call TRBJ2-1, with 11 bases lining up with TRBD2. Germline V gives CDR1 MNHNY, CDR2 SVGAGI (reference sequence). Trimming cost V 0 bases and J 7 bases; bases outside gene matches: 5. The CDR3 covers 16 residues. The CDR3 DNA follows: TGTGCCAGCAGTTACTCTTTAGCGGGAGGGCCTAATGAGCAGTTCTTC. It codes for CASSYSLAGGPNEQFF.

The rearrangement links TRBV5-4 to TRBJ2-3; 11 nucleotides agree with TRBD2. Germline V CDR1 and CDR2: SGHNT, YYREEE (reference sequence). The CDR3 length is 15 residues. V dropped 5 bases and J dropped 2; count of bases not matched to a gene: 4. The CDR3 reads CASRLAGANTDTQYF. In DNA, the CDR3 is TGTGCCAGCAGACTAGCGGGGGCAAACACAGATACGCAGTATTTT.